This T cell receptor (beta chain) came from a study of cytomegalovirus exposure and HLA in healthy donors. The study, taken as a whole, reports: Earlier analysis looked at TCR beta V segments, and most were productive about 90% or about 30% of the time.

The CDR3 sequence is 13 residues long. The V gene's germline CDR1 is SGHAT and CDR2 FQDESV (reference sequence). V was cut by 1 base and J by 7 bases, with 10 bases left in between. In the PCR, 60 Vbeta and 13 Jbeta primers were used. Sequenced by immunoSEQ multiplex PCR; TCRdb stores in-frame clones only, minus some. The sample has 88,000 or so clones, around 62% seen once. On this clone: Its target is not known.

The chain combines TRBV11-1 with TRBJ1-1; a weak D match, TRBD1 (5 bases). The sequence was collected from a male donor in good health and CMV-seropositive. The sequenced sample was PBMCs. The CDR3 DNA follows: TGTGCCAGCAGCTTAGGGCGACAGCGTGAAGCTTTCTTT. Translated: CASSLGRQREAFF.